This T cell receptor (beta chain) was identified in a study of T-cell reconstitution after alpha-beta-depleted transplantation in children (dated by TCRdb to about 2016). Context from the whole study: T-cell immune reconstitution after TCRalphabeta/CD19-depleted allogeneic hematopoietic cell transplantation in children was quantitatively tracked in the study by means of TCR repertoire profiling.

Broader findings and caveats from the paper: Hyperexpanded clone frequencies declined over subsequent months; after one year, T-cell counts and TCRbeta diversity were mostly attributed to newly produced T cells. The apparently early alphabetaT-cell count recovery about two months after transplant was reportedly dependent on only several hundred rapidly expanded clones derived from non-depleted graft cells. The high TCRbeta diversity at day 60 in some patients was ascribed to recipient T cells and intrathymic progenitors that had survived conditioning.

This specimen's treatment or condition label, per the study, means: allogeneic hematopoietic cell transplantation with graft depleted of TCRalphabeta T cells and CD19 B cells. The transplant recipients were children given TCRalphabeta/CD19-depleted allogeneic hematopoietic cell grafts. The method was PCR. Sequencing used an Illumina HiSeq 2500. TCR libraries were prepared with molecular barcoding, using unique molecular identifiers to normalize TCRbeta repertoire quantification. The public reads were reanalyzed by TCRdb: fastp trimming at Q25, MiXCR alignment, in-frame beta chains only. Merged by CDR3 protein, the rows form single entries marked with the most common genes and DNA. This sample holds hundreds of thousands of distinct CDR3 sequences; less than 20% were observed only once. 5% of the sample goes to the ten largest clones. The CDR3, cysteine through phenylalanine, is 15 amino acids long. Of all the DNA, just the CDR3 is kept, 45 bases in frame from base 1. As encoded in the germline V gene (reference sequence), CDR1 is SEHNR while CDR2 is FQNEAQ. V and J lose 1 base and 7 bases, and a span of 14 bases separates them.

With respect to this clonotype: Its specific antigen is unknown. No quality values exist for individual bases; no much larger clone is one base distant.

The receptor comes from a male patient younger than 18 who had a stem cell transplant for acute lymphoblastic leukemia, so the T cells may come from the graft donor. The receptor chain draws on TRBV7-9 and TRBJ2-4; no confident D gene assignment can be made. This sample comprised PBMCs, mostly from graft donor cells, obtained 360 days after TCRalphabeta/CD19-depleted stem cell transplant. The nucleotide sequence reads as follows: TGTGCCAGCAGCTTAGTCCCCACCCAAGGGAACATTCAGTACTTC. It codes for CASSLVPTQGNIQYF.